This T cell receptor beta chain stems from a study of T-cell reconstitution after alpha-beta-depleted transplantation in children. J gave up 2 bases and V 5 bases, and 4 bases lay outside the gene matches. CDR1 and CDR2 (germline): SGHRS, YFSETQ. The CDR3 loop spans 13 amino acids. Preparation of the TCRbeta library was carried out with unique molecular identifiers. MiXCR, run by TCRdb on the PCR reads, gives a single entry per CDR3 protein. This sample has about 240,000 distinct CDR3 sequences, with about 23% found just once. In this sample, this clonotype turned up many times. The antigen is not known. Study-wide findings and caveats: At day 60, the high TCRbeta diversity found in some patients originated from recipient T cells and thymic progenitors that had survived. Diversity and T-cell counts at one year after transplant derived mostly from new T cells. Reportedly, only several hundred clones from non-depleted graft cells drove alpha-beta T-cell counts at about two months.

V gene TRBV5-1 combines with J gene TRBJ2-7; 7 positions match TRBD1. The receptor was isolated from a girl under 10 years old with Fanconi anemia, due to receive a stem cell transplant. Sample: PBMCs, taken before TCRalphabeta/CD19-depleted stem cell transplant. The CDR3: CASRGQITYEQYF. In DNA, the CDR3 is TGCGCCAGCAGGGGACAGATAACCTACGAGCAGTACTTC.